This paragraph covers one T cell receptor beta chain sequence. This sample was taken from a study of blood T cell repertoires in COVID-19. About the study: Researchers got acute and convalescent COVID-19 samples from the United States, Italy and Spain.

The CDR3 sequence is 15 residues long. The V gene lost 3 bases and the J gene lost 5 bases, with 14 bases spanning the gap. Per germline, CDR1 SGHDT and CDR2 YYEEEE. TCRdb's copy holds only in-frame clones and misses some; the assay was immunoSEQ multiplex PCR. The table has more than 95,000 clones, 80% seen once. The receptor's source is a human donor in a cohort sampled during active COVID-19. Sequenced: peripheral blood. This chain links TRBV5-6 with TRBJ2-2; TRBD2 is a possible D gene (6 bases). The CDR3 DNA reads TGTGCCAGCAGCTCTCACTCGGGGGTAACCGGGGAGCTGTTTTTT. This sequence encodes CASSSHSGVTGELFF.